The present T cell receptor (beta chain) was sequenced within a study of early T cells in non-severe SARS-CoV-2 infection. Study at large: The authors sequenced bulk RNA from unsorted whole blood, leaving chains unpaired.

Trimming took off 0 bases at V and 6 bases at J, with 0 bases between the two ends. Germline loops: CDR1 LNHNV, CDR2 YYDKDF (reference sequence). The CDR3 spans 11 residues. Study-level points and caveats: Lookups in VDJdb leaned toward anti-spike CD8 responses and missed private and CD4 specificities.

TCRdb passed the 5' RACE reads through MiXCR, listing each CDR3 protein once. There are tens of thousands of distinct CDR3 sequences in the sample; under 15% occur only once, and 1.3% lies in the top ten. This clonotype was observed a handful of times. Its antigen is not identified. The sample comprised whole blood. This chain uses TRBV15 with TRBJ2-1; no clear D. This sequence originates from an adult who was a healthcare worker with PCR-confirmed SARS-CoV-2 infection or an uninfected control (not recorded which). The CDR3 region has the DNA TGTGCCACCAGCAGAGACAATGAGCAGTTCTTC. As protein: CATSRDNEQFF. The full variable domain, completed using reference TRBV15 and TRBJ2-1, is DAMVIQNPRYQVTQFGKPVTLSCSQTLNHNVMYWYQQKSSQAPKLLFHYYDKDFNNEADTPDNFQSRRPNTSFCFLDIRSPGLGDTAMYLCATSRDNEQFFGPGTRLTVL.